The T cell receptor beta chain under discussion was sequenced for a study of blood T cell repertoires in COVID-19. Study in general: Collection of acute and convalescent COVID-19 samples took place in the United States, Italy and Spain. The cDNA or gDNA used as material had been derived from T cells, B-cell-depleted T cells, or PBMCs.

Losses at the gene ends were 3 bases for V and 3 bases for J; bases not matched to a gene: 8. This CDR3 region has 16 residues. The germline V gene encodes CDR1 SGHDN and CDR2 FVKESK. As originally analysed: Counts of nucleated cells, estimated from reference gene primer amplification, were obtained. Here immunoSEQ multiplex PCR was the method, and the copy in TCRdb shows in-frame clones only, minus some. The V and J calls and the clone size are those of that table, but D and trimming were determined from the DNA. The table lists roughly 700,000 clones, around 89% of them singletons. The source material was peripheral blood. The chain has TRBV14 and TRBJ1-1, with TRBD1 matching 9 bases. This receptor was taken from a woman aged 18-29 years with acute or convalescent COVID-19. The CDR3 region is CASSHDRGGFDTEAFF. The CDR3 DNA is TGTGCCAGCAGCCACGACAGGGGGGGCTTTGACACTGAAGCTTTCTTT.